Following are 16 T cell receptor beta chains from one sample sequenced in a study of CD8 T cells in ankylosing spondylitis listed by TCRdb under 2017. Library preparation employed 5' RACE. Reads for this sample came from an Illumina HiSeq 2500. TCRdb reran the public reads through fastp at Q25 and MiXCR, keeping productive beta chains. Identical CDR3 protein sequences are pooled into one entry, listed with their most common genes and DNA. The sample contains under 300,000 distinct CDR3 sequences, over 8.5% of them found a single time. The ten largest clonotypes hold about 6.8% of the sample. Sequenced sample: blood, either unsorted or a sorted T cell fraction (not recorded which). The receptors here all came from a male donor with ankylosing spondylitis or in good health (not recorded which).

Regarding this clonotype: This may arise from a read error, as a much more abundant clone is one base away. The chain is built from TRBV6-2 or TRBV6-3 and TRBJ2-7, with D possibly being TRBD1 (5 bases). In germline, CDR1 is MNHEY, CDR2 SVGEGT. This CDR3 has 13 residues. The chain's CDR3 is CASETVSSCEQYF. The CDR3 DNA sequence: TGTGCCAGCGAGACAGTCAGCTCCTGCGAGCAGTACTTC.

V is TRBV6-2 or TRBV6-3 and J is TRBJ1-1, with TRBD1 matching 8 bases. Germline loops: CDR1 MNHEY, CDR2 SVGEGT. V shed 2 bases, J shed 3 bases, and the junction held 8 bases outside the gene matches. This CDR3 spans 16 amino acids. DNA of the CDR3: TGTGCCAGCAGTTACAGGACAGGGAGCAGGGACACTGAAGCTTTCTTT. This encodes CASSYRTGSRDTEAFF.

Ten or more counts support this clonotype. The gene calls are TRBV29-1 and TRBJ1-1; D is ambiguous. The CDR3 runs to 13 residues. Germline assignment: CDR1 SQVTM and CDR2 ANQGSEA. Trimming removed 2 bases from V and 1 base from J, with 8 bases in between. The CDR3 nucleotides read TGCAGCGTTGAAAGGGCGCAGAACACTGAAGCTTTCTTT. Its protein product is CSVERAQNTEAFF.

This clonotype was counted at least ten times. This chain links TRBV5-1 with TRBJ2-7, with 9 bases matching TRBD1. Germline loops: CDR1 SGHRS, CDR2 YFSETQ. With V trimmed by 4 bases and J by 2 bases, 1 base remained unmatched. This CDR3 has 13 amino acids. The CDR3 loop is CASSGDRAYEQYF. CDR3 nucleotides: TGCGCCAGCAGCGGGGACAGGGCCTACGAGCAGTACTTC.

This clonotype was picked up many times. The genes are TRBV9 and TRBJ2-7; D not resolved. Germline-derived CDR1 and CDR2 are SGDLS and YYNGEE. V lost 3 bases and J lost 6, with 10 bases in between. The CDR3 spans 12 residues. The chain's CDR3 is CASSAGGPEQYF. Written as DNA, the CDR3 is TGTGCCAGCAGCGCAGGCGGCCCCGAGCAGTACTTC.

This clonotype was counted ten times or more. The rearrangement joins TRBV29-1 to TRBJ2-7; D ambiguous. V lost 4 bases and J lost 1, with 11 bases in between. This CDR3 contains 13 residues. Germline CDR1 and CDR2: SQVTM and ANQGSEA. CDR3 sequence reads: CSVAYKISYEQYF. The CDR3 region has the DNA TGCAGCGTTGCCTACAAGATATCCTACGAGCAGTACTTC.

This clonotype was counted many times. The CDR3 DNA reads TGTGCCACCAGCAGAAGACTCGAGAATGAGCAGTTCTTC. Translation: CATSRRLENEQFF. The chain links TRBV15 to TRBJ2-1; no clear D. The CDR3 is made up of 13 amino acids. Germline CDR1 and CDR2: LNHNV and YYDKDF (reference sequence). Trimming stripped 2 bases from V and 7 bases from J, with 9 bases between.

This clonotype was observed many times. CDR3 protein: CSARGTELPDGELFF. Written as DNA, the CDR3 is TGCAGTGCTAGAGGGACAGAACTACCGGACGGGGAGCTGTTTTTT. The V and J genes are TRBV20-1 and TRBJ2-2; D is perhaps TRBD1 (6 bases). Germline-derived CDR1 and CDR2 are DFQATT and SNEGSKA (reference sequence). With 1 base removed from V and 7 bases from J, the gap between germline ends came to 16 bases. CDR3 size: 15 residues.

At least ten counts were recorded for this clonotype. The rearrangement joins TRBV12-3 or TRBV12-4 to TRBJ2-1; 7 bases map to TRBD2. The V gene end was trimmed by 4 bases and the J gene end by 3 bases; junction bases not matched to a gene: 21. This CDR3 comprises 20 residues. CDR3 nucleotides: TGTGCCAGCAGTTCGTTAGAAAGCTCAGCGGGGTACCGCGGCTACAATGAGCAGTTCTTC. It encodes CASSSLESSAGYRGYNEQFF.

This chain connects TRBV3-1 to TRBJ1-3, with D unresolved. Germline V lookup: CDR1 LGHDT, CDR2 YNNKEL (reference sequence). V shed 2 bases and J shed 4 bases, with 9 bases lying between them. The CDR3 loop spans 14 amino acids. The CDR3 spells CASSQRENGNTIYF. Written as DNA, the CDR3 is TGTGCCAGCAGCCAAAGGGAGAACGGAAACACCATATATTTT.

This clonotype was seen at least ten times. The V call is TRBV5-6, the J call TRBJ1-1; possible D gene TRBD1, 5 bases. Trimming pared 4 bases from V and 0 bases from J, leaving 13 bases between. CDR3 length equals 15 residues. In germline, CDR1 is SGHDT, CDR2 YYEEEE. As DNA, the CDR3 is TGTGCCAGCAGCAAGAGACAGAACATGAACACTGAAGCTTTCTTT. It yields the protein CASSKRQNMNTEAFF.

The sample holds many counts of this clonotype. V is TRBV5-6 and J is TRBJ1-1; a weak D match, TRBD1 (5 bases). Trimming removed 4 bases at V and 7 bases at J, with 14 bases between. The CDR3 length is 13 residues. Germline V gene sequence: CDR1 SGHDT, CDR2 YYEEEE. CDR3 in amino acids: CASSMTVVSEAFF. The CDR3 bases are TGTGCCAGCAGCATGACAGTCGTGAGTGAAGCTTTCTTT.

This clonotype was picked up many times. The J gene is TRBJ2-2, the V gene TRBV7-2; D ambiguous. V lost 8 bases to trimming and J lost 6 bases, with 13 bases between them. The germline gives CDR1 SGHTA, CDR2 FQGNSA. CDR3 length equals 13 residues. CDR3 region: CASSPRAAGELFF. The CDR3 DNA reads as TGTGCCAGCTCCCCCCGAGCAGCCGGGGAGCTGTTTTTT.

The table lists this clonotype with many counts. This chain connects TRBV10-3 to TRBJ2-7; unclear D gene. The CDR3 consists of 12 residues. The ends were cut back, 4 bases at V and 4 bases at J, with 8 bases in the middle. Looked up from germline, CDR1 is ENHRY and CDR2 is SYGVKD. The CDR3 protein is CAISATAYEQYF. CDR3 DNA sequence: TGTGCCATCAGTGCCACGGCGTACGAGCAGTACTTC.

This clonotype was found many times. V and J are TRBV4-3 and TRBJ1-2; D unclear. CDR1 LGHNA and CDR2 YSLEER come from the germline V gene. V was clipped by 4 bases and J by 8 bases, with 17 bases between them. The CDR3 has 14 residues. The CDR3 sequence: CASSLSPPSGGYTF. In DNA, the CDR3 is TGCGCCAGCAGCCTTTCCCCGCCTTCGGGGGGCTACACCTTC.

This clonotype was seen at least ten times. The J gene is TRBJ1-1, the V gene TRBV12-3 or TRBV12-4; D may be TRBD1 (5 bases). The CDR3 runs to 14 residues. Trimming left V 6 bases short and J 5 bases short, with 16 bases between. CDR3 region: CASRTGAPGTEAFF. Written as DNA, the CDR3 is TGTGCCAGCAGGACCGGGGCCCCGGGGACTGAAGCTTTCTTT.